A selection of T cell receptor beta chains follows, all from one sample in a study of cytomegalovirus exposure and HLA in healthy donors. The table came from immunoSEQ multiplex PCR; TCRdb's copy has only in-frame clones and leaves some out. The data contain about 98,000 clones, around 74% of them singletons. The material sequenced was PBMCs. The receptors stem from a male donor in good health and CMV-seronegative. CDR3s include the opening cysteine and the closing phenylalanine or tryptophan. The D gene is left open where the match is weak. Only part of the rows carry a size: once, few, many, or a class if the clone is expanded.

CDR3aa: CASSLAGGPSFTDTQYF
CDR3nt: TGTGCCAGCAGCTTAGCGGGAGGGCCCTCATTCACAGATACGCAGTATTTT
abundance: few
d_gene: TRBD2
v_gene: TRBV7-6
j_gene: TRBJ2-3

CDR3aa: CASSLGVLVEQYF
CDR3nt: TGCGCCAGCAGCTTGGGAGTCTTGGTCGAGCAGTACTTC
abundance: .
d_gene: .
v_gene: TRBV5-1
j_gene: TRBJ2-7

CDR3aa: CASSTRETPVPEAFF
CDR3nt: TGTGCCAGCAGCACCCGGGAAACCCCCGTGCCGGAAGCTTTCTTT
abundance: few
d_gene: .
v_gene: TRBV9
j_gene: TRBJ1-1

CDR3aa: CASSPRPVRDEQFF
CDR3nt: TGTGCCAGCAGCCCCCGCCCCGTTCGGGATGAGCAGTTCTTC
abundance: once
d_gene: .
v_gene: TRBV13
j_gene: TRBJ2-1

CDR3aa: CASNGGDAFF
CDR3nt: TGTGCCAGCAACGGAGGGGATGCTTTCTTT
abundance: few
d_gene: .
v_gene: TRBV28
j_gene: TRBJ1-1

CDR3aa: CAWMKPRGRSNQPQHF
CDR3nt: TGTGCCTGGATGAAACCCAGGGGAAGGAGCAATCAGCCCCAGCATTTT
abundance: .
d_gene: .
v_gene: TRBV30
j_gene: TRBJ1-5

CDR3aa: CASSLEGQGFYEQYF
CDR3nt: TGTGCCAGCAGTTTAGAGGGACAGGGGTTTTACGAGCAGTACTTC
abundance: .
d_gene: TRBD1
v_gene: TRBV27
j_gene: TRBJ2-7

CDR3aa: CASSYSGQPNYGYTF
CDR3nt: TGTGCCAGCAGTTACTCGGGACAGCCTAACTATGGCTACACCTTC
abundance: few
d_gene: TRBD1
v_gene: TRBV6-5
j_gene: TRBJ1-2

CDR3aa: CASSPWTVNTEAFF
CDR3nt: TGTGCCAGCAGTCCCTGGACAGTGAACACTGAAGCTTTCTTT
abundance: once
d_gene: .
v_gene: TRBV6-5
j_gene: TRBJ1-1

CDR3aa: CAWSSGQGEGEKLFF
CDR3nt: TGTGCCTGGAGTTCCGGACAGGGGGAAGGTGAAAAACTGTTTTTT
abundance: few
d_gene: TRBD1
v_gene: TRBV30
j_gene: TRBJ1-4

CDR3aa: CAIRLGQLAELF
CDR3nt: TGTGCCATCAGACTGGGACAGCTCGCGGAGCTCTTC
abundance: few
d_gene: TRBD1
v_gene: TRBV7-9
j_gene: TRBJ2-1

CDR3aa: CASSFRGTEPQHF
CDR3nt: TGTGCCAGCAGCTTCCGGGGAACGGAGCCCCAGCATTTT
abundance: .
d_gene: .
v_gene: TRBV7-9
j_gene: TRBJ1-5

CDR3aa: CASSPTGGLDTEAFF
CDR3nt: TGCGCCAGCAGCCCTACAGGGGGCTTAGACACTGAAGCTTTCTTT
abundance: .
d_gene: TRBD1
v_gene: TRBV5-1
j_gene: TRBJ1-1

CDR3aa: CASSPQQAYEQYF
CDR3nt: TGTGCCAGCTCACCACAACAGGCCTACGAGCAGTACTTC
abundance: .
d_gene: .
v_gene: TRBV18
j_gene: TRBJ2-7

CDR3aa: CATSSNRGATYEQYF
CDR3nt: TGTGCCACCAGCAGCAACAGGGGGGCCACCTACGAGCAGTACTTC
abundance: .
d_gene: TRBD1
v_gene: TRBV15
j_gene: TRBJ2-7

CDR3aa: CASSSNPDRITEAFF
CDR3nt: TGTGCCAGCAGTTCAAACCCGGACAGAATCACTGAAGCTTTCTTT
abundance: .
d_gene: .
v_gene: TRBV6-6
j_gene: TRBJ1-1

CDR3aa: CASSHLAGGSYNEQFF
CDR3nt: TGTGCCAGCAGCCATTTAGCGGGAGGATCCTACAATGAGCAGTTCTTC
abundance: .
d_gene: TRBD2
v_gene: TRBV14
j_gene: TRBJ2-1

CDR3aa: CASSRETGGASGANVLTF
CDR3nt: TGTGCTAGCAGCCGAGAGACAGGGGGCGCTTCTGGGGCCAACGTCCTGACTTTC
abundance: .
d_gene: TRBD1
v_gene: TRBV7-7
j_gene: TRBJ2-6

CDR3aa: CATSSTGANVLTF
CDR3nt: TGTGCCACTTCCTCCACAGGGGCCAACGTCCTGACTTTC
abundance: once
d_gene: .
v_gene: TRBV19
j_gene: TRBJ2-6

CDR3aa: CASSLEGAGGYTF
CDR3nt: TGCGCCAGCAGCTTGGAGGGGGCGGGAGGCTACACCTTC
abundance: .
d_gene: TRBD1
v_gene: TRBV5-1
j_gene: TRBJ1-2

CDR3aa: CASSLAKPGLLRVQYF
CDR3nt: TGTGCCAGCAGCTTAGCAAAACCTGGGCTCCTACGAGTGCAGTACTTC
abundance: .
d_gene: .
v_gene: TRBV7-9
j_gene: TRBJ2-7

CDR3aa: CASSVERGLNTEAFF
CDR3nt: TGTGCCAGCAGCGTAGAGCGGGGACTGAACACTGAAGCTTTCTTT
abundance: .
d_gene: .
v_gene: TRBV9
j_gene: TRBJ1-1

CDR3aa: CASSLGLAGVAETQYF
CDR3nt: TGTGCCAGCAGCCTGGGACTAGCGGGAGTGGCTGAGACCCAGTACTTC
abundance: .
d_gene: TRBD2
v_gene: TRBV9
j_gene: TRBJ2-5

CDR3aa: CASSQGRSSTGELFF
CDR3nt: TGCGCCAGCAGCCAAGGGCGGTCTAGCACCGGGGAGCTGTTTTTT
abundance: .
d_gene: .
v_gene: TRBV4-1
j_gene: TRBJ2-2

CDR3aa: CASSPTFGTSGQETQYF
CDR3nt: TGTGCCAGCAGCCCAACTTTCGGGACTAGCGGGCAAGAGACCCAGTACTTC
abundance: .
d_gene: TRBD2
v_gene: TRBV4-2
j_gene: TRBJ2-5

CDR3aa: CSAQGPNEKLFF
CDR3nt: TGCAGCGCTCAGGGGCCTAATGAAAAACTGTTTTTT
abundance: few
d_gene: .
v_gene: TRBV29-1
j_gene: TRBJ1-4

CDR3aa: CASSATVGTGQYF
CDR3nt: TGTGCCAGCAGCGCCACTGTGGGGACAGGGCAGTACTTC
abundance: .
d_gene: TRBD1
v_gene: TRBV5-6
j_gene: TRBJ2-7

CDR3aa: CASSLSGTEAFF
CDR3nt: TGTGCCAGCAGTCTGTCGGGAACTGAAGCTTTCTTT
abundance: few
d_gene: .
v_gene: TRBV4-2
j_gene: TRBJ1-1

CDR3aa: CASSPGVLGRDTEAFF
CDR3nt: TGTGCCAGCAGCCCAGGAGTATTAGGGCGGGACACTGAAGCTTTCTTT
abundance: many
d_gene: .
v_gene: TRBV28
j_gene: TRBJ1-1

CDR3aa: CASTNQGSYEQYF
CDR3nt: TGTGCCAGCACAAACCAGGGGTCCTACGAGCAGTACTTC
abundance: .
d_gene: .
v_gene: TRBV6-5
j_gene: TRBJ2-7

CDR3aa: CASSRINSGDGNYGYTF
CDR3nt: TGTGCCAGCAGCCGAATAAATTCAGGGGACGGCAACTATGGCTACACCTTC
abundance: many
d_gene: .
v_gene: TRBV7-6
j_gene: TRBJ1-2

CDR3aa: CASSEARNEAFF
CDR3nt: TGTGCCAGCAGTGAAGCCAGGAACGAAGCTTTCTTT
abundance: .
d_gene: .
v_gene: TRBV2
j_gene: TRBJ1-1

CDR3aa: CASRGRDYTSYEQYF
CDR3nt: TGTGCCAGCAGGGGAAGGGACTATACCTCCTACGAGCAGTACTTC
abundance: once
d_gene: TRBD2
v_gene: TRBV6-6
j_gene: TRBJ2-7

CDR3aa: CSVQWASGSTDTQYF
CDR3nt: TGCAGCGTTCAATGGGCTAGCGGGAGCACAGATACGCAGTATTTT
abundance: .
d_gene: TRBD2
v_gene: TRBV29-1
j_gene: TRBJ2-3

CDR3aa: CASSSMNTEAFF
CDR3nt: TGTGCCAGCAGTTCAATGAACACTGAAGCTTTCTTT
abundance: .
d_gene: .
v_gene: TRBV6-6
j_gene: TRBJ1-1

CDR3aa: CASSEVMEQYF
CDR3nt: TGTGCCAGCAGTGAAGTTATGGAGCAGTACTTC
abundance: .
d_gene: .
v_gene: TRBV25-1
j_gene: TRBJ2-7

CDR3aa: CASSSGTASYEQYF
CDR3nt: TGTGCCAGCAGCTCCGGGACAGCTTCCTACGAGCAGTACTTC
abundance: .
d_gene: TRBD1
v_gene: TRBV5-6
j_gene: TRBJ2-7

CDR3aa: CASSLASGRANTGELFF
CDR3nt: TGTGCTAGCAGCTTAGCTAGCGGGAGGGCGAACACCGGGGAGCTGTTTTTT
abundance: .
d_gene: TRBD2
v_gene: TRBV7-7
j_gene: TRBJ2-2

CDR3aa: CASSLDGVGGNQPQHF
CDR3nt: TGCGCCAGCAGCTTGGACGGCGTGGGGGGGAATCAGCCCCAGCATTTT
abundance: few
d_gene: .
v_gene: TRBV5-1
j_gene: TRBJ1-5

CDR3aa: CASSLSGLGALTRCEQYF
CDR3nt: TGTGCCAGCAGTTTATCGGGACTAGGGGCTTTAACCCGCTGCGAGCAGTACTTC
abundance: .
d_gene: TRBD2
v_gene: TRBV27
j_gene: TRBJ2-7

CDR3aa: CASSQTDSSDEQFF
CDR3nt: TGTGCCAGCAGCCAGACCGACAGCTCCGATGAGCAGTTCTTC
abundance: few
d_gene: .
v_gene: TRBV7-8
j_gene: TRBJ2-1

CDR3aa: CASSFSRRAEAFF
CDR3nt: TGTGCCAGCAGTTTCTCCCGCAGGGCTGAAGCTTTCTTT
abundance: .
d_gene: .
v_gene: TRBV27
j_gene: TRBJ1-1